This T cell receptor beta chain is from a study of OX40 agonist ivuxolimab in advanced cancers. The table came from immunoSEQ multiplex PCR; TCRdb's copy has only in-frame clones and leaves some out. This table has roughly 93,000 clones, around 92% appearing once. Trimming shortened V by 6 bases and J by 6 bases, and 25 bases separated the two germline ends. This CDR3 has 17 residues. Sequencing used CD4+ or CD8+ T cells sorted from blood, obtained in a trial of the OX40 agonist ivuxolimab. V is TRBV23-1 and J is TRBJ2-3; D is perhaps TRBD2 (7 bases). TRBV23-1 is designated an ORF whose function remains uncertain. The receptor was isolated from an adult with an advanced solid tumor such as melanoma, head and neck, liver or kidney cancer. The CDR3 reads CASRLGLPSTGLDTQYF. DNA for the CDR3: TGCGCCAGCAGACTGGGACTACCTAGCACAGGGCTGGATACGCAGTATTTT.